The clone carrying this T cell receptor (beta chain) was seen ten or more times. The antigen is unknown. This sample is drawn from a study of T cells in Graves' hyperthyroidism and ophthalmopathy. The ends lost 5 bases at V and 6 bases at J; junction bases unmatched: 5. This CDR3 spans 15 amino acids. Germline CDR1 reads SGHAT; CDR2 reads FQNNGV. TCR beta CDR3 regions were amplified from RNA. RT-PCR in the first round (using the HTBI primer set) targeted the TCR CDR3. TCRdb itself ran the multiplex PCR reads through MiXCR, one entry per CDR3 protein. Of approximately 630,000 distinct CDR3 sequences in the sample, 16% were seen once. Graves' hyperthyroidism showing no ophthalmopathy progression within 18 months was considered stable. The patients, who ranged from 18 to 65 in age, presented with newly diagnosed hyperthyroidism lasting under 2 months. Points from the study as a whole: Also found in blood were most expanded thyroid clonotypes above 0.001.

This TCR came from a woman in her thirties with Graves' hyperthyroidism. The sequenced material came from blood. V usage is TRBV11-2 and J usage is TRBJ2-1; 12 bases are a match to TRBD2. The CDR3 DNA follows: TGTGCCAGCAGCCGGACTAGCGGGATCCTCAATGAGCAGTTCTTC. Its protein is CASSRTSGILNEQFF. Filled out from reference TRBV11-2 and TRBJ2-1, the complete variable domain reads EAGVAQSPRYKIIEKRQSVAFWCNPISGHATLYWYQQILGQGPKLLIQFQNNGVVDDSQLPKDRFSAERLKGVDSTLKIQPAKLEDSAVYLCASSRTSGILNEQFFGPGTRLTVL.